This T cell receptor (beta chain) was retrieved from a study of human T cells and chemical hapten exposure. Study details: Patch tests applied 0.01% DPC to the upper back and were scored after 6 days. Whole-study results and caveats: Having alopecia, donors may respond immunologically unlike healthy people.

This clonotype has ten or more counts. Its target is not known. The sample's time point: patch test 1, 2 weeks after DPC sensitization. The treatment is: therapeutic diphenylcyclopropenone sensitization with weekly scalp DPC. It was from unfractionated whole blood that total RNA was extracted. Sample donors consisted of patients with alopecia, aged 18 to 70 years, who were suitable for DPC. TCRdb independently ran MiXCR on the RACE reads; one entry per CDR3 protein. The sample lists about 41,000 distinct CDR3 sequences; just under 4% were seen once. Deletions cut 4 bases from V and 7 bases from J, with 17 bases between. The CDR3 loop spans 15 amino acids. The germline gives CDR1 SGHDT, CDR2 YYEEEE.

Here the sequenced sample was whole blood, taken in connection with sensitization to the hapten diphenylcyclopropenone (DPC). The chain employs TRBV5-6 and TRBJ1-4, with a possible D match to TRBD1 (5 bases). This clonotype was sampled from a man aged 45-65 years with alopecia areata. Some clones in this sample may be carry-over from other donors' samples. In nucleotides, the CDR3 is TGTGCCAGCAGCCCTATTGGGGGAGAAGGTGAAAAACTGTTTTTT. This translates into CASSPIGGEGEKLFF.